These 17 T cell receptor beta chains came from one sample sequenced in a study of T cells in Graves' hyperthyroidism and ophthalmopathy. RNA transcripts served as the template for amplifying TCR beta CDR3 regions. The HTBI primer set served for first-round RT-PCR of the TCR CDR3. TCRdb re-called the multiplex PCR reads through MiXCR, storing one row per CDR3 protein. Of 550,000 to 700,000 distinct CDR3 sequences in the sample, 40% to 55% were seen once. The sample consisted of peripheral blood or thyroid tissue (not recorded which). Every receptor here comes from an adult woman with Graves' disease, either hyperthyroidism or ophthalmopathy (not recorded which).

This clonotype came up many times. The chain combines TRBV7-9 with TRBJ2-7, with D perhaps TRBD1 (5 bases). Germline V gives CDR1 SEHNR, CDR2 FQNEAQ (reference sequence). The CDR3 runs 14 residues. Trimming cost V 3 bases and J 4 bases, with 13 bases left between them. CDR3 bases: TGTGCCAGCAGCTTGTACAGGAGCCCATACGAGCAGTACTTC. Its translation is CASSLYRSPYEQYF.

This clonotype was observed many times. V is TRBV12-3 or TRBV12-4 and J is TRBJ1-2; D is unresolved. The CDR3 contains 14 residues. Trimming left V 6 bases short and J 2 bases short, with 13 bases between. CDR3 residues: CASSRGRGNYGYTF. The DNA of the CDR3 is TGTGCCAGCAGCCGAGGTCGGGGAAACTATGGCTACACCTTC.

This chain uses TRBV7-2 with TRBJ1-4; tentative D call: TRBD1 (6 bases). The CDR3 extends over 15 amino acids. Per germline, CDR1 SGHTA and CDR2 FQGNSA. V lost 6 bases and J lost 7, with 18 bases in between. CDR3 amino acids: CASSATGTYFEKLFF. CDR3 DNA: TGTGCCAGCAGTGCTACAGGGACATACTTTGAAAAACTGTTTTTT.

Many counts were recorded for this clonotype. V is TRBV4-1 and J is TRBJ1-2; TRBD1 agrees at 7 bases. V shed 2 bases, J shed 4 bases, and the junction held 7 bases outside the gene matches. CDR3 length: 15 residues. CDR1 and CDR2 (germline): MGHRA, YSYEKL. The CDR3 loop is CASSQPTGTVYGYTF. CDR3 sequence (DNA): TGCGCCAGCAGCCAACCCACCGGGACAGTCTATGGCTACACCTTC.

The chain couples TRBV20-1 to TRBJ2-5; 8 bases match TRBD1. The J segment lost 5 bases and the V segment lost 6 bases, leaving 11 bases of the junction unmatched. The CDR3 loop spans 14 amino acids. The germline gives CDR1 DFQATT, CDR2 SNEGSKA (reference sequence). The CDR3: CSAGGQGSGETQYF. The CDR3 DNA follows: TGCAGTGCAGGAGGACAGGGATCGGGGGAGACCCAGTACTTC.

This chain uses TRBV25-1 with TRBJ2-7, with D unclear. The CDR3 runs to 11 residues. The germline CDR1 and CDR2 sequences are MGHDK and SYGVNS. Trimming removed 6 bases from V and 12 bases from J, with 15 bases in between. As DNA, the CDR3 is TGTGCCAGCAGCCCTGATGGTCGTTCGTACTTC. Protein: CASSPDGRSYF.

The rearrangement uses TRBV20-1 and TRBJ2-1; no definite D call. This CDR3 has 12 amino acids. The germline V gene has CDR1 DFQATT and CDR2 SNEGSKA (reference sequence). V dropped 5 bases and J dropped 7 bases, with 12 bases sitting between them. The CDR3 sequence: CSADSLLNEQFF. As DNA, the CDR3 is TGCAGTGCTGATAGCTTACTGAATGAGCAGTTCTTC.

The genes are TRBV7-2 and TRBJ2-7, with D maybe TRBD2 (5 bases). V was clipped by 8 bases and J by 5 bases, with 19 bases between them. The CDR3 is made up of 14 amino acids. CDR1 and CDR2 from the germline V gene are SGHTA and FQGNSA. The CDR3 here is CASSPGLASDEQYF. In DNA form, the CDR3 reads TGTGCCAGCTCACCCGGTCTAGCCAGCGACGAGCAGTACTTC.

This chain joins TRBV20-1 and TRBJ1-6; 7 bases fit TRBD1. CDR1 is DFQATT, CDR2 SNEGSKA, per germline (reference sequence). V lost 8 bases, J lost 11 bases, and 15 bases stayed unmatched. The CDR3 runs 14 residues. DNA for the CDR3: TGCAGTACCCGACAGGGCCTGGGGAATCCACCCCTCCACTTT. This codes for CSTRQGLGNPPLHF.

The chain is built from TRBV29-1 and TRBJ1-5, with a tentative D call TRBD1 (6 bases). Trimming cost V 5 bases and J 4 bases, with 18 bases left between them. The germline V gene encodes CDR1 SQVTM and CDR2 ANQGSEA. This CDR3 has 15 residues. CDR3 in DNA: TGCAGCGTTCTTCCTACAGGGAAGGGAAATCAGCCCCAGCATTTT. This sequence encodes CSVLPTGKGNQPQHF.

The sample holds many counts of this clonotype. V usage is TRBV14 and J usage is TRBJ2-7; no definite D call. Deletions cut 1 base from V and 3 bases from J, with 7 bases between. Germline CDR1 SGHDN, CDR2 FVKESK. The CDR3 extends over 13 amino acids. In DNA form, the CDR3 reads TGTGCCAGCAGCCAAGTTTCGGTCTACGAGCAGTACTTC. Its protein is CASSQVSVYEQYF. Together with reference TRBV14 and TRBJ2-7, the CDR3 gives the full variable domain: EAGVTQFPSHSVIEKGQTVTLRCDPISGHDNLYWYRRVMGKEIKFLLHFVKESKQDESGMPNNRFLAERTGGTYSTLKVQPAELEDSGVYFCASSQVSVYEQYFGPGTRLTVT.

This chain links TRBV7-2 with TRBJ2-5; D unclear. Germline CDR1 and CDR2: SGHTA and FQGNSA. The CDR3 length is 16 residues. Between the trimmed V and J ends, which lost 5 bases and 1 base, there was a span of 17 bases. The CDR3 reads CASSLHSSLGQETQYF. CDR3 DNA: TGTGCCAGCAGCCTGCACTCGTCCTTGGGCCAAGAGACCCAGTACTTC.

This clonotype was seen at least ten times. The chain is built from TRBV6-5 and TRBJ2-5; a weak D match, TRBD2 (5 bases). The ends were cut back, 6 bases at V and 0 bases at J, with 11 bases in the middle. The CDR3 is 14 residues long. Germline V gene data show CDR1 as MNHEY and CDR2 as SVGAGI. The CDR3 DNA follows: TGTGCCAGCAGCCCGGGAAACTACCAAGAGACCCAGTACTTC. Protein product: CASSPGNYQETQYF.

The rearrangement links TRBV5-4 to TRBJ1-1, with 9 bases aligning to TRBD1. Per germline, CDR1 SGHNT and CDR2 YYREEE (reference sequence). V was clipped by 5 bases and J by 6 bases; unmatched bases: 17. The CDR3 sequence is 17 residues long. The CDR3 here is CASRPPGTGTGWAEAFF. In DNA form, the CDR3 reads TGTGCCAGCAGGCCCCCCGGGACAGGGACCGGGTGGGCTGAAGCTTTCTTT.

This clonotype was observed many times. The J gene is TRBJ1-5, the V gene TRBV7-9; no firm D call. Between the trimmed V and J ends, which lost 4 bases and 4 bases, there was a span of 5 bases. The CDR3 has 12 amino acids. The V gene's germline CDR1 is SEHNR and CDR2 FQNEAQ (reference sequence). The DNA for the CDR3 is TGTGCCAGCAGCTCAATAAATCAGCCCCAGCATTTT. Translated: CASSSINQPQHF.

The chain couples TRBV5-1 to TRBJ1-2; D is unclear. This CDR3 has 14 residues. V shed 0 bases and J shed 8 bases, with 14 bases lying between them. Germline V gene lookup returns CDR1 SGHRS and CDR2 YFSETQ. The CDR3 nucleotides read TGCGCCAGCAGCTTGGGGCACACGTGGTCCGGCTACACCTTC. Translating it yields CASSLGHTWSGYTF.

This clonotype has just one count. This sequence joins TRBV20-1 and TRBJ2-7; D ambiguous. The V and J ends lost 3 bases and 3 bases respectively, with 15 bases between them. Germline CDR1 is DFQATT and CDR2 is SNEGSKA (reference sequence). The CDR3 is 14 amino acids. Here the CDR3 DNA reads TGCAGTGCTAGGATTTTTGGGCAGTTCTACGAGCAGTACTTC. Its protein is CSARIFGQFYEQYF.